This T cell receptor (beta chain) was captured by sequencing in a study of PD-1 blockade in classical Hodgkin lymphoma. The ends were cut back, 3 bases at V and 1 base at J, with 13 bases in the middle. There are 16 residues in the CDR3. Per germline, CDR1 LGHNA and CDR2 YNFKEQ. Autologous stem cell transplantation was followed by relapse in every patient, and brentuximab vedotin exposure varied. The protocol was immunoSEQ multiplex PCR, while the TCRdb copy is restricted to in-frame clones and leaves out a portion. The sample lists almost 85,000 clones, about 89% occurring once. The sequencing here drew on peripheral blood mononuclear cells (PBMCs), taken at baseline. The chain carries TRBV4-2 and TRBJ2-4; no clear D gene. The source is a human donor with classical Hodgkin lymphoma. CDR3 amino acids: CASSHTAPLAKNIQYF. The DNA of the CDR3 is TGTGCCAGCAGCCATACCGCCCCGTTGGCCAAAAACATTCAGTACTTC.